The present entry profiles one TCR beta chain with its context. The protocol was immunoSEQ multiplex PCR, while the TCRdb copy is restricted to in-frame clones and leaves out a portion. The table lists hundreds of thousands of clones, 90% to 97% of them singletons. The data are from a study of shared clonotypes between healthy human individuals. The J segment lost 6 bases and the V segment lost 4 bases, leaving 9 bases of the junction unmatched. CDR1 is SGHRS, CDR2 YFSETQ, per germline. The CDR3 is 15 residues long. Terminally differentiated effector memory CD45RA+ cells were left out of the naive CD8 fraction, which was CD45RO-negative and positively selected for CCR7.

Sequences were obtained from naive CD8+ T cells sorted from blood. This TCR came from a young woman in good health. The chain has TRBV5-1 and TRBJ2-7; 11 bases match TRBD2. DNA of the CDR3: TGCGCCAGCAGCCTGCGGCTAGCGGGAGGTTTCGAGCAGTACTTC. Residues: CASSLRLAGGFEQYF.